The entry below gives a single TCR beta chain sequence along with its context. This entry belongs to a study of blood T cell repertoires in COVID-19. Overall study: Acute and convalescent COVID-19 samples came from the United States, Italy and Spain.

Study processing details: Nucleated cell counts were estimated from reference gene primer amplification. Libraries were prepared by immunoSEQ multiplex PCR; TCRdb keeps only in-frame clonotypes and omits some of them. V, J and clone size are those of that table, while D and trimming were read from the DNA. This table has roughly 400,000 clones, about 83% appearing once. Either two negative PCRs, clearance, or symptom resolution qualified Cohort 3 donors as recovered. The receptor was isolated from a woman aged 50 to 60 who had recovered from COVID-19. The sequencing input was PBMCs or T cells enriched from blood (not recorded which).

The CDR3 loop reads CASSPTRESAFF. CDR3 DNA sequence: TGTGCCAGCTCACCCACGAGGGAGTCTGCTTTCTTT. The chain has TRBV18 and TRBJ1-1; D not resolved. The germline CDR1 and CDR2 sequences are KGHSH and LQKENI. This CDR3 contains 12 residues. Trimming cost V 3 bases and J 11 bases, with 13 bases left between them.